This T cell receptor (beta chain) was identified during a study of blood T cell repertoires in COVID-19. Turning to the study itself: There were acute and convalescent COVID-19 samples, and they came from the United States, Italy and Spain.

Sequencing was performed with immunoSEQ multiplex PCR; in TCRdb, only in-frame clones are kept and a portion is missing. This table holds roughly 4,000 clones, approximately 89% found once. CDR1 is MNHEY, CDR2 SMNVEV, per germline (reference sequence). Between the trimmed V and J ends, which lost 3 bases and 8 bases, there was a span of 10 bases. CDR3 length: 13 amino acids. This clone is classed as large. The sample was peripheral blood. This TCR was sampled from a woman aged 70-85 years with active COVID-19. V and J are TRBV27 and TRBJ2-2; D is unresolved. The CDR3 reads CASSFFLLGELFF. In DNA form, the CDR3 reads TGTGCCAGCAGTTTCTTTTTATTGGGGGAGCTGTTTTTT.